This T cell receptor beta chain was sequenced in a study of blood T cell repertoires in COVID-19. The wider study: The study drew acute and convalescent COVID-19 samples from the United States, Italy and Spain. In each case, the material was cDNA or gDNA derived from T cells, B-cell-depleted T cells, or PBMCs.

The table came from immunoSEQ multiplex PCR; TCRdb's copy has only in-frame clones and leaves some out. The profile shows some 170,000 clones, over 80% of them singletons. This CDR3 is 19 amino acids long. The junction had 14 bases not matched to a gene; V was cut back by 2 bases and J by 2 bases. Germline-derived CDR1 and CDR2 are LGHNA and YSLEER. The source is a woman aged 45-60 years with acute or convalescent COVID-19. The sample comprised peripheral blood. The V and J genes are TRBV4-3 and TRBJ2-1; 8 bases line up with TRBD1. This CDR3 is CASSQYLIDEDRAYNEQFF. CDR3 DNA: TGCGCCAGCAGCCAATATCTCATTGATGAGGACAGGGCCTACAATGAGCAGTTCTTC.